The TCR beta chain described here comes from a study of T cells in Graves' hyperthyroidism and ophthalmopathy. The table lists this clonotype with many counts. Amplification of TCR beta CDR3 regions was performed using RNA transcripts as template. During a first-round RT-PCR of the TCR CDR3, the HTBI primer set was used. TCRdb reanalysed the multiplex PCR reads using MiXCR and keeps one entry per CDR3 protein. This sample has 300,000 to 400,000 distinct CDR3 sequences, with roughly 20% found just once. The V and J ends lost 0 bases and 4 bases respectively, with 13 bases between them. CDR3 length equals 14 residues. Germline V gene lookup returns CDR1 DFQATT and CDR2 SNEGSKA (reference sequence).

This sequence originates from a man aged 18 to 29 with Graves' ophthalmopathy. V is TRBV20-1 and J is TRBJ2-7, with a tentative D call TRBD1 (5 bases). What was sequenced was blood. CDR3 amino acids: CSARDQGHGYEQYF. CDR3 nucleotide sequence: TGCAGTGCTAGAGATCAAGGACATGGGTACGAGCAGTACTTC.